The 19 T cell receptor beta chains given below trace back to one sample, sequenced in a study of T-cell memory formation after mild COVID-19. Via MiXCR, TCRdb re-called the 5' RACE reads, giving one row per CDR3 protein. The sample lists around 260,000 distinct CDR3 sequences, 15% to 20% seen once, with approximately 23% in the top ten. Sequenced sample: PBMCs or a T cell subset sorted from them (not recorded which). Receptors were obtained from a man aged 18 to 30 who had mild COVID-19 (a few samples of this study predate the infection). Cell type and time point are not known.

This clonotype was recorded a few times. The V call is TRBV27, the J call TRBJ1-6; D is ambiguous. Germline CDR1 reads MNHEY; CDR2 reads SMNVEV (reference sequence). This CDR3 comprises 15 residues. V was clipped by 4 bases and J by 8 bases, with 15 bases between them. The CDR3 nucleotides read TGTGCCAGCAGTTCCCAGGACGGCTCATATTCACCCCTCCACTTT. Amino acid sequence: CASSSQDGSYSPLHF.

In this sample, this clonotype turned up a few times. This rearrangement joins TRBV25-1 to TRBJ1-1; no clear D. Germline CDR1 and CDR2: MGHDK and SYGVNS. The CDR3 is made up of 13 amino acids. V was clipped by 1 base and J by 1 base, with 4 bases between them. Written as DNA, the CDR3 is TGTGCCAGCAGTGAATGGGGGAACACTGAAGCTTTCTTT. Its protein product is CASSEWGNTEAFF.

The chain recombines TRBV12-3 or TRBV12-4 with TRBJ1-2; D unresolved. The CDR3 has 15 amino acids. The V gene lost 6 bases and the J gene lost 0 bases, with 14 bases spanning the gap. The CDR3 spells CASRQRAFPNYGYTF. As DNA, the CDR3 is TGTGCCAGCAGACAAAGGGCCTTCCCTAACTATGGCTACACCTTC.

In this sample, this clonotype turned up many times. The chain recombines TRBV9 with TRBJ2-5; D possibly corresponds to TRBD2 (5 bases). CDR1 and CDR2 (germline): SGDLS, YYNGEE. Deletions cut 1 base from V and 5 bases from J, with 9 bases between. CDR3 size: 13 residues. This CDR3 is CASSVSGEETQYF. The DNA of the CDR3 is TGTGCCAGCAGCGTATCCGGGGAGGAGACCCAGTACTTC.

This clonotype was observed a few times. The chain has TRBV7-9 and TRBJ1-6; no firm D call. The CDR3 contains 14 residues. Trimming stripped 5 bases from V and 6 bases from J, with 11 bases between. Germline V lookup: CDR1 SEHNR, CDR2 FQNEAQ (reference sequence). CDR3 nucleotide sequence: TGTGCCAGCAGCCCGGAGTTGGTTAATTCACCCCTCCACTTT. This codes for CASSPELVNSPLHF.

The V gene is TRBV29-1, the J gene TRBJ2-2; TRBD2 aligns across 7 bases. Losses at the gene ends were 7 bases for V and 0 bases for J; bases not matched to a gene: 5. CDR1 is SQVTM and CDR2 is ANQGSEA in the germline V gene. The CDR3 has 14 residues. The chain's CDR3 is CSANGGANTGELFF. CDR3 DNA sequence: TGCAGCGCTAATGGGGGGGCGAACACCGGGGAGCTGTTTTTT.

This clonotype was observed a few times. This chain links TRBV5-1 with TRBJ2-3; 8 bases map to TRBD1. This CDR3 region has 16 residues. V lost 4 bases to trimming and J lost 4 bases; unmatched junction nucleotides: 11. Germline CDR1 SGHRS, CDR2 YFSETQ. The CDR3 DNA follows: TGCGCCAGCAGCCTACCAGGGGGCGCGATGTCAGATACGCAGTATTTT. It specifies CASSLPGGAMSDTQYF.

This sequence joins TRBV5-1 and TRBJ2-1; D is perhaps TRBD2 (5 bases). The V and J ends lost 5 bases and 0 bases respectively, with 21 bases between them. The CDR3 length is 18 residues. Germline V gene data show CDR1 as SGHRS and CDR2 as YFSETQ. The CDR3 nucleotides read TGCGCCAGCAGGAGGTCGGCGGGCACGAGGATCTCCTACAATGAGCAGTTCTTC. Its protein is CASRRSAGTRISYNEQFF.

The chain links TRBV7-2 to TRBJ2-7; 9 bases fit TRBD2. The CDR3 runs to 14 residues. V shed 2 bases, J shed 4 bases, and the junction held 3 bases outside the gene matches. Germline V gene data show CDR1 as SGHTA and CDR2 as FQGNSA. In nucleotides, the CDR3 is TGTGCCAGCAGCTTATCTAGCGGGGTATACGAGCAGTACGTC. Translated, it gives CASSLSSGVYEQYV.

The chain is built from TRBV29-1 and TRBJ2-3; 9 bases match TRBD2. V was clipped by 7 bases and J by 3 bases; unmatched bases: 11. CDR1 SQVTM and CDR2 ANQGSEA come from the germline V gene. The CDR3 sequence is 15 residues long. CDR3 bases: TGCAGCGCCCTGCTACCTAGCGGGGTTACAGATACGCAGTATTTT. Its protein product is CSALLPSGVTDTQYF.

This clonotype was seen more than once but under ten times. The chain uses TRBV6-5 and TRBJ1-2; D is uncertain. Germline CDR1 and CDR2: MNHEY and SVGAGI. This CDR3 is built from 13 residues. V shed 6 bases and J shed 2 bases, with 10 bases lying between them. The CDR3: CASRLEENYGYTF. Here the CDR3 DNA reads TGTGCCAGCAGACTTGAGGAGAACTATGGCTACACCTTC.

CDR3 nucleotide sequence: TGTGCCAGCAGCACCTTACTAGCGGGTGCCTACGAGCAGTACTTC. Translated: CASSTLLAGAYEQYF. J is TRBJ2-7 and V is TRBV7-9; 9 nucleotides agree with TRBD2. Trimming at V came to 5 bases and at J to 2 bases, leaving 7 bases not matched to a gene. The CDR3 covers 15 residues. CDR1 is SEHNR, CDR2 FQNEAQ, per germline (reference sequence).

This clonotype was picked up many times. The V and J genes are TRBV5-6 and TRBJ1-2; 9 bases match TRBD1. The germline gives CDR1 SGHDT, CDR2 YYEEEE. The CDR3 sequence is 13 residues long. The V gene end was trimmed by 0 bases and the J gene end by 9 bases; junction bases not matched to a gene: 3. CDR3 DNA: TGTGCCAGCAGCTTGGACAGGGGGCAAAGCTACACCTTC. Translation: CASSLDRGQSYTF.

This sequence joins TRBV24-1 and TRBJ2-1, with 8 bases matching TRBD2. This CDR3 contains 17 residues. From germline, CDR1 is KGHDR and CDR2 SFDVKD. V dropped 3 bases and J dropped 2; count of bases not matched to a gene: 8. CDR3 nucleotide sequence: TGTGCCACCAGTGATCCGGCTGGCGGGGGGCCCTACAATGAGCAGTTCTTC. It yields the protein CATSDPAGGGPYNEQFF.

In this sample, this clonotype turned up many times. V and J are TRBV11-2 and TRBJ2-1; D is ambiguous. CDR1 and CDR2 from the germline V gene are SGHAT and FQNNGV. The V and J ends lost 4 bases and 3 bases respectively, with 7 bases between them. This CDR3 has 13 residues. DNA of the CDR3: TGTGCCAGCAGCTCTGCCCTCTACAATGAGCAGTTCTTC. Its translation: CASSSALYNEQFF.

The chain uses TRBV7-2 and TRBJ2-3; no clear D gene. The V end was cut by 3 bases, the J end by 4 bases, with 5 bases between. The CDR3 is 12 amino acids. Germline loops: CDR1 SGHTA, CDR2 FQGNSA. For the CDR3, the DNA is TGTGCCAGCAGCTTCGTGGCAGATACGCAGTATTTT. It translates to CASSFVADTQYF.

Only a few counts were recorded for this clonotype. V gene TRBV7-9 combines with J gene TRBJ2-7, with 12 bases lining up with TRBD1. The V and J ends lost 4 bases and 5 bases, in that order; junction bases with no gene match: 6. This CDR3 has 15 amino acids. Germline loops: CDR1 SEHNR, CDR2 FQNEAQ (reference sequence). Here the CDR3 DNA reads TGTGCCAGCAGCTCGCCCGGGACAGGGGGCCACGAGCAGTACTTC. It specifies CASSSPGTGGHEQYF.

This clonotype was detected many times. This rearrangement joins TRBV7-2 to TRBJ2-1; a weak D match, TRBD2 (6 bases). This CDR3 has 16 amino acids. CDR1 and CDR2 (germline): SGHTA, FQGNSA. Trimming shortened V by 7 bases and J by 10 bases, and 26 bases separated the two germline ends. The CDR3 DNA sequence: TGTGCCAGCACGGAAAAGGACTACCTGCTGTGGAGCGAGCAGTTCTTC. It encodes CASTEKDYLLWSEQFF.

This clonotype turned up a few times. Because the CDR3's place on the DNA is in doubt, the DNA is left out and the CDR3 is given as listed by TCRdb. The chain has TRBV21-1 and TRBJ2-2; TRBD1 is the table's D call, not checked against the DNA. TRBV21-1 is shown as a pseudogene. From its first to its last residue, the CDR3 has 17 amino acids. CDR3 in amino acids: CASSKFRVRGTAGSCFF.